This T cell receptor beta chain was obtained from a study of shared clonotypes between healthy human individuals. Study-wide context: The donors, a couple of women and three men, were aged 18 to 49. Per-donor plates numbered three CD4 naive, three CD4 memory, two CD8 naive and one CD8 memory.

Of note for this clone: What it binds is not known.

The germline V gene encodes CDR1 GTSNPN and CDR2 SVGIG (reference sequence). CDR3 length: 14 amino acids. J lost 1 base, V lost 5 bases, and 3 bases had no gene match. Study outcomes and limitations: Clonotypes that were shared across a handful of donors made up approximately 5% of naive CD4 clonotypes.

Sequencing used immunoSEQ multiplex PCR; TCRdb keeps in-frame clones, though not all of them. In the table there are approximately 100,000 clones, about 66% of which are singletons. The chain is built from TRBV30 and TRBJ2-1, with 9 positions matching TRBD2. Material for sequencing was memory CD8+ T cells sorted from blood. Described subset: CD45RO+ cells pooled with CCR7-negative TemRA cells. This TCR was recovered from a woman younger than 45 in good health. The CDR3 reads CAWGAGGSYNEQFF. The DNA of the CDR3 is TGTGCCTGGGGAGCGGGAGGTTCCTACAATGAGCAGTTCTTC.